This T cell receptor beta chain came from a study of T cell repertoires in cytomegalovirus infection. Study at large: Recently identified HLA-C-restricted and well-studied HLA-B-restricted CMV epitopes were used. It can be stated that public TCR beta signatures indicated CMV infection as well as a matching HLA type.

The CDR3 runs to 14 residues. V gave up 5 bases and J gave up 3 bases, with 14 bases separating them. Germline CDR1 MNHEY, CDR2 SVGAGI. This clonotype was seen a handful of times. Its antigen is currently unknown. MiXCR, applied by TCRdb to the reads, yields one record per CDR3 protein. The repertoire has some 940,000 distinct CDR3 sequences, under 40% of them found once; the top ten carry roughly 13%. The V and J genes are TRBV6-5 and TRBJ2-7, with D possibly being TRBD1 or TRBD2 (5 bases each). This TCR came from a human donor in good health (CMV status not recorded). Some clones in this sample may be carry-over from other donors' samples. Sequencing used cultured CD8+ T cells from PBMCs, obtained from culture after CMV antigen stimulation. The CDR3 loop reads CASSHGPGGYEQYF. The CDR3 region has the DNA TGTGCCAGCAGTCACGGACCTGGGGGCTACGAGCAGTACTTC.